This T cell receptor beta chain was sequenced during a study of tumor-infiltrating lymphocytes in primary liver carcinoma. At the level of the study: The number of productive TCRbeta reads per sample ranged from roughly 3.5 to 7.13 million and was similar across tissue types.

Without any cell sorting, roughly 18-34 mg of bulk tissue yielded co-extracted RNA and DNA. The cohort consisted of patients whose primary liver carcinoma was surgically resected. With respect to this clonotype: One junction end disagrees with the germline gene, perhaps due to a read error.

Making TCR beta cDNA involved approximately 520 ng total RNA and a constant-region primer. Slightly modified ARM-PCR served as the procedure for the TCR beta libraries. These libraries came from three rounds of nested multiplex PCR. Rounds one and two of PCR, each of roughly 10 cycles, were primed with TRBV1-TRBV30 forward primers and a C-beta reverse primer. TCRdb reanalysed the multiplex PCR reads using MiXCR and keeps one entry per CDR3 protein. The sample lists more than 95,000 distinct CDR3 sequences; approximately 82% were seen once. The CDR3 sequence is 15 residues long. Germline-derived CDR1 and CDR2 are SQVTM and ANQGSEA.

Sequencing input: liver tumor tissue from sampling region 3. As for subset: tumor region T3, left-lateral pole. This chain uses TRBV29-1 with TRBJ2-3; a weak D match, TRBD2 (6 bases). The receptor comes from a man between 35 and 55 years old with primary liver carcinoma and hepatitis B virus infection. CDR3 DNA: TGCGGCGTTGATGGCGGGGCCGGCATCACAGATATGCAGTATTTT. It yields the protein CGVDGGAGITDMQYF.